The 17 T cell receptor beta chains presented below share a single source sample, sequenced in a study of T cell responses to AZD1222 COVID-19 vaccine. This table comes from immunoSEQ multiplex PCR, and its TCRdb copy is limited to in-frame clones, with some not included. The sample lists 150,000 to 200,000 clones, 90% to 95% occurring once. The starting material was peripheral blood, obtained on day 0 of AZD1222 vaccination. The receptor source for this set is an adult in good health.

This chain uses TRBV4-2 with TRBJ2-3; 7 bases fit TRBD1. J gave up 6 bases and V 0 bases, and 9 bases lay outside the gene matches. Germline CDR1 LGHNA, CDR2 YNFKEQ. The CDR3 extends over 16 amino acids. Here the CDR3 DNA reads TGTGCCAGCAGCCAAGATCCGGGACAGCCTCGGGATACGCAGTATTTT. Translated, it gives CASSQDPGQPRDTQYF.

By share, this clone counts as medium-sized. CDR3: CASSLEALAASTDTQYF. Written as DNA, the CDR3 is TGTGCCAGCAGTTTGGAGGCGCTAGCGGCTAGCACAGATACGCAGTATTTT. The gene calls are TRBV28 and TRBJ2-3; 7 bases line up with TRBD2. The junction had 9 bases not matched to a gene; V was cut back by 3 bases and J by 0 bases. The germline V gene has CDR1 MDHEN and CDR2 SYDVKM. CDR3 length equals 17 residues.

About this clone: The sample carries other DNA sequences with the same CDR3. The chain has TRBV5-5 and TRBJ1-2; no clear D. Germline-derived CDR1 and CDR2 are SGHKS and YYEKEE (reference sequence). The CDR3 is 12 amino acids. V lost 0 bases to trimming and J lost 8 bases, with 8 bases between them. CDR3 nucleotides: TGTGCCAGCAGCTTGGGGGGATCCGGCTACACCTTC. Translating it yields CASSLGGSGYTF.

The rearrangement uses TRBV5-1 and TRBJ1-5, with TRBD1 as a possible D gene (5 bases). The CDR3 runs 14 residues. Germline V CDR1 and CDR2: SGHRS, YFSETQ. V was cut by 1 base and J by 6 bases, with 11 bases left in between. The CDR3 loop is CASSLLQGGQPQHF. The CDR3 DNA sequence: TGCGCCAGCAGCTTGCTGCAGGGAGGTCAGCCCCAGCATTTT.

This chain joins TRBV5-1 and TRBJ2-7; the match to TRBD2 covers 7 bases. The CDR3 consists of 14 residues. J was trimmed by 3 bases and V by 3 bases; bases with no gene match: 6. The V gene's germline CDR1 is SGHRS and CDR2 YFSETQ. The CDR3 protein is CASSSGTTFYEQYF. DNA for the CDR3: TGCGCCAGCAGCTCCGGGACTACCTTCTACGAGCAGTACTTC.

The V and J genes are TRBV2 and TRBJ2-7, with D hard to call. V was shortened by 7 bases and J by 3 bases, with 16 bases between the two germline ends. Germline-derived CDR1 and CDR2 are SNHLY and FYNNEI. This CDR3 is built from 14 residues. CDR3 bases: TGTGCCAGCACTTCCCCTGCCAACCTCTACGAGCAGTACTTC. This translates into CASTSPANLYEQYF.

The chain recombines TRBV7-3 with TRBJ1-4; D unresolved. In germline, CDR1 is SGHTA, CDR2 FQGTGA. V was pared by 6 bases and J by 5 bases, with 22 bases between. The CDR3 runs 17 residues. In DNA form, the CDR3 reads TGTGCCAGCAGTAAAGGGCTAACCAGAGGGTCCAATGAAAAACTGTTTTTT. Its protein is CASSKGLTRGSNEKLFF.

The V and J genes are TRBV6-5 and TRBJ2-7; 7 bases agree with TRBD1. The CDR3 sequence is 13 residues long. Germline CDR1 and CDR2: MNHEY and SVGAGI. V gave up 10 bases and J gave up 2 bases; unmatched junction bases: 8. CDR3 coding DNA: TGTGCCATCTCCGACAGGGCCACCTACGAGCAGTACTTC. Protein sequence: CAISDRATYEQYF.

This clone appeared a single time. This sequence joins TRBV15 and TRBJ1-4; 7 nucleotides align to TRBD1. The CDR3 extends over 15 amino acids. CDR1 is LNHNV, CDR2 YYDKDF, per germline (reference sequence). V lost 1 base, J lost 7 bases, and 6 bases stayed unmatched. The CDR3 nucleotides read TGTGCCACCAGCAGAGCTCCAGGGGGGACTGAAAAACTGTTTTTT. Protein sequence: CATSRAPGGTEKLFF.

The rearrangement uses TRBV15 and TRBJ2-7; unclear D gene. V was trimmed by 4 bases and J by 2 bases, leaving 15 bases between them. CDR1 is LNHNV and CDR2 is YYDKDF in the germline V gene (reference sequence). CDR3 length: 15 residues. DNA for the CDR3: TGTGCCACCAGCACCACGGCAACACCTACCTACGAGCAGTACTTC. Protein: CATSTTATPTYEQYF.

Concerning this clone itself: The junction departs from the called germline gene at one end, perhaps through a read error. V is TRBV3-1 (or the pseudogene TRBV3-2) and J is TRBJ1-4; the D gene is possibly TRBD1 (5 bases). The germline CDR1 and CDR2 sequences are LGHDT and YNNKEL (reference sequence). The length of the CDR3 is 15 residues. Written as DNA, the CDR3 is TGTGCCAGCAGCGAAGAGGGGATGAGAGATGAAAAACTGTTTTTT. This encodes CASSEEGMRDEKLFF.

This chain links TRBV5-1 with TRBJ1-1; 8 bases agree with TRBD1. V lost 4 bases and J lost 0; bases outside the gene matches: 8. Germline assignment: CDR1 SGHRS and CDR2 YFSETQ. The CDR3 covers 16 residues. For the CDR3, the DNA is TGCGCCAGCAGCCCAGACAGGGGAACTATGAACACTGAAGCTTTCTTT. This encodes CASSPDRGTMNTEAFF.

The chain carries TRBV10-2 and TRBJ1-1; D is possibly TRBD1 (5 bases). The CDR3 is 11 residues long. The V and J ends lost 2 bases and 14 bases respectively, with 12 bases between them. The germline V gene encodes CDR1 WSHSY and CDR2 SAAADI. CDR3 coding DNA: TGCGCCAGCAGTGAGGGGGCTGACGCCTTCTTT. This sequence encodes CASSEGADAFF.

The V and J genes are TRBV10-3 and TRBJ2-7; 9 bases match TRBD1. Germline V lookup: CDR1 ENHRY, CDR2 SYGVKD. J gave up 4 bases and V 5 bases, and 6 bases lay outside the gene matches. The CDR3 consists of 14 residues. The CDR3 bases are TGTGCCATCAGTTTGGGACAGGGACCTTACGAGCAGTACTTC. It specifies CAISLGQGPYEQYF.

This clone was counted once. The CDR3 sequence is CASNTLGSQPQHF. CDR3 coding DNA: TGTGCCAGCAACACACTAGGTAGTCAGCCCCAGCATTTT. The chain uses TRBV28 and TRBJ1-5; D remains unclear. V lost 7 bases and J 6 bases, leaving 13 bases between the germline ends. Germline lookup yields CDR1 MDHEN and CDR2 SYDVKM. The CDR3 length is 13 residues.

The CDR3 protein is CASSLVLGVEQYF. CDR3 sequence (DNA): TGTGCCAGCAGCTTAGTGCTCGGGGTTGAGCAGTACTTC. The genes are TRBV7-6 and TRBJ2-7; a weak D match, TRBD2 (5 bases). The germline V gene encodes CDR1 SGHVS and CDR2 FNYEAQ. Trimming took 1 base from V and 7 from J, leaving 11 bases between them. This CDR3 has 13 residues.

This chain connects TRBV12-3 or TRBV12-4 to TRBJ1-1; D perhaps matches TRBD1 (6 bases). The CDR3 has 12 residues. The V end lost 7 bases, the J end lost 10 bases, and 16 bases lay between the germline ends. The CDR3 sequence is CASMDSFGGAFF. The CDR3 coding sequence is TGTGCCAGCATGGACAGCTTTGGGGGAGCTTTCTTT.